What follows describes a single T cell receptor beta chain. As yet, its antigen is unknown. Germline CDR1 is KGHSH and CDR2 is LQKENI. V lost 3 bases to trimming and J lost 6 bases, with 9 bases between them. CDR3 length: 12 residues. This sample is part of a study of cytomegalovirus exposure and HLA in healthy donors. The PCR used 60 Vbeta and 13 Jbeta primers. The method was immunoSEQ multiplex PCR; TCRdb's version includes in-frame clones alone and lacks a portion of them. Listed are over 110,000 clones; approximately 1% falls within the top ten. Study findings and constraints: One variant, a missense change in DCLRE1C, was linked in a later analysis to TCR beta V- and J-gene trimming.

The source material was PBMCs. This receptor was taken from a male donor in good health and CMV-seronegative. V gene TRBV18 combines with J gene TRBJ2-7, with D uncertain. CDR3 amino acids: CASSPSSSEQYF. The CDR3 DNA follows: TGTGCCAGCTCACCCTCGTCCAGCGAGCAGTACTTC.